A single sample gave rise to the 31 T cell receptor beta chains below, sequenced in a study of T cells in Graves' hyperthyroidism and ophthalmopathy. Regions amplified from RNA transcripts were the TCR beta CDR3 regions. HTBI primers drove first-round RT-PCR of the TCR CDR3. TCRdb reprocessed the multiplex PCR reads via MiXCR and lists one record per CDR3 protein. The sample has under 600,000 distinct CDR3 sequences, approximately 16% seen once. Material for sequencing was blood. The receptors derive from a woman between 35 and 50 years old with Graves' ophthalmopathy.

Comment on this clonotype: This could be a read error, since a much larger clone is one nucleotide away. This chain links TRBV5-1 with TRBJ2-1; D is unresolved. V was cut by 4 bases and J by 6 bases, with 17 bases left in between. The CDR3 has 15 residues. From germline, CDR1 is SGHRS and CDR2 YFSETQ. The DNA of the CDR3 is TGCGCCAGCAGCAAGGTACAGAATATAATCAATGAGCAGTTCTTC. It is translated as CASSKVQNIINEQFF.

This clonotype was recorded at least ten times. V usage is TRBV2 and J usage is TRBJ2-5; D might be TRBD2 (6 bases). V was trimmed by 3 bases and J by 2 bases, leaving 10 bases between them. The CDR3 sequence is 14 residues long. CDR1 is SNHLY, CDR2 FYNNEI, per germline. The CDR3 coding sequence is TGTGCCAGCAGTGAGGAGGGACCTCAAGAGACCCAGTACTTC. This encodes CASSEEGPQETQYF. Based on the CDR3 plus reference TRBV2 and TRBJ2-5, the full variable domain is EPEVTQTPSHQVTQMGQEVILRCVPISNHLYFYWYRQILGQKVEFLVSFYNNEISEKSEIFDDQFSVERPDGSNFTLKIRSTKLEDSAMYFCASSEEGPQETQYFGPGTRLLVL.

The genes are TRBV5-6 and TRBJ2-7; no reliable D call. Trimming took 1 base from V and 0 from J, leaving 8 bases between them. Germline V gene data show CDR1 as SGHDT and CDR2 as YYEEEE. The CDR3 loop spans 14 amino acids. CDR3 in amino acids: CASSLRIVSYEQYF. CDR3 DNA: TGTGCCAGCAGCTTGCGAATCGTCTCCTACGAGCAGTACTTC.

This chain uses TRBV12-3 or TRBV12-4 with TRBJ2-2, with 7 nucleotides matching TRBD2. This CDR3 comprises 16 residues. With V trimmed by 7 bases and J by 1 base, 9 bases remained unmatched. CDR3 region: CASTPRGRGNTGELFF. DNA of the CDR3: TGTGCCAGCACCCCCCGGGGGAGGGGGAACACCGGGGAGCTGTTTTTT.

This clonotype was seen at least ten times. The chain is built from TRBV27 and TRBJ1-3; unclear D gene. The V gene's germline CDR1 is MNHEY and CDR2 SMNVEV (reference sequence). CDR3 length: 12 amino acids. V shed 9 bases and J shed 0 bases, with 6 bases lying between them. In DNA form, the CDR3 reads TGTGCCAGTAGGAGCTCTGGAAACACCATATATTTT. It specifies CASRSSGNTIYF.

The table lists this clonotype with many counts. The chain couples TRBV11-2 to TRBJ2-7, with a possible D match to TRBD1 (6 bases). Trimming stripped 1 base from V and 2 bases from J, with 12 bases between. This CDR3 is built from 15 residues. From germline, CDR1 is SGHAT and CDR2 FQNNGV. CDR3 amino acids: CASSLGGAGAYEQYF. CDR3 bases: TGTGCCAGCAGCTTAGGGGGTGCAGGGGCCTACGAGCAGTACTTC.

The sample holds many counts of this clonotype. The chain employs TRBV2 and TRBJ2-6; tentatively, D is TRBD1 (6 bases). CDR3 size: 17 residues. From germline, CDR1 is SNHLY and CDR2 FYNNEI. The V end was cut by 7 bases, the J end by 0 bases, with 16 bases between. CDR3 protein: CASIGQRTLSGANVLTF. The CDR3 coding sequence is TGTGCCAGCATTGGACAGCGCACACTCTCTGGGGCCAACGTCCTGACTTTC.

This clonotype was recorded many times. CDR3 DNA: TGTGCCAGCAGCCTCCTACGGTGGAGCTCCTACAATGAGCAGTTCTTC. It specifies CASSLLRWSSYNEQFF. The rearrangement uses TRBV3-1 and TRBJ2-1, with no clear D. Per germline, CDR1 LGHDT and CDR2 YNNKEL (reference sequence). Trimming took off 4 bases at V and 0 bases at J, with 13 bases between the two ends. This CDR3 comprises 16 residues.

This clonotype has a count of ten or more. The chain joins TRBV12-5 to TRBJ1-1; tentatively, D is TRBD1 (6 bases). V lost 6 bases, J lost 1 base, and 12 bases lay in between. Germline values: CDR1 LGHNT, CDR2 FRNRAP. The CDR3 is 14 amino acids. The CDR3 here is CASGSTGGNTEAFF. In nucleotides, the CDR3 is TGTGCTAGTGGGTCGACAGGAGGGAACACTGAAGCTTTCTTT. Looking up the rest from reference TRBV12-5 and TRBJ1-1 gives the full variable domain: DARVTQTPRHKVTEMGQEVTMRCQPILGHNTVFWYRQTMMQGLELLAYFRNRAPLDDSGMPKDRFSAEMPDATLATLKIQPSEPRDSAVYFCASGSTGGNTEAFFGQGTRLTVV.

The chain has TRBV20-1 and TRBJ1-5, with 9 bases matching TRBD1. V dropped 2 bases and J dropped 2; count of bases not matched to a gene: 7. The CDR3 length is 16 residues. In germline, CDR1 is DFQATT, CDR2 SNEGSKA (reference sequence). The CDR3 region has the DNA TGCAGTGCTAGAAAGTCGACAGGGGGTCGCAATCAGCCCCAGCATTTT. Translation: CSARKSTGGRNQPQHF.

In its sample, this clonotype was seen many times. The rearrangement links TRBV2 to TRBJ2-1; a weak D match, TRBD2 (5 bases). CDR3 length equals 14 residues. Trimming pared 2 bases from V and 9 bases from J, leaving 14 bases between. Germline V gives CDR1 SNHLY, CDR2 FYNNEI. The CDR3 sequence is CASSESRGVSEQFF. CDR3 coding DNA: TGTGCCAGCAGTGAATCCCGGGGAGTCAGTGAGCAGTTCTTC.

This clonotype was counted many times. The rearrangement links TRBV18 to TRBJ2-3, with D perhaps TRBD1 (5 bases). This CDR3 region has 14 residues. The germline CDR1 and CDR2 sequences are KGHSH and LQKENI. Trimming shortened V by 0 bases and J by 4 bases, and 8 bases separated the two germline ends. The CDR3 DNA follows: TGTGCCAGCTCACCACCCCAGGGCGCAGATACGCAGTATTTT. Translation gives CASSPPQGADTQYF.

This rearrangement joins TRBV2 to TRBJ1-1, with 9 bases identical to TRBD1. V was clipped by 10 bases and J by 3 bases; unmatched bases: 6. CDR1 SNHLY and CDR2 FYNNEI come from the germline V gene. There are 13 residues in the CDR3. The CDR3 sequence is CAKTTGGHTEAFF. Written as DNA, the CDR3 is TGTGCCAAGACGACAGGGGGTCACACTGAAGCTTTCTTT.

To note about this clonotype: An end of the junction differs from the germline gene, which may be a read error. The rearrangement joins TRBV6-2 or TRBV6-3 to TRBJ1-1; the D is unclear. From germline, CDR1 is MNHEY and CDR2 SVGEGT. The length of the CDR3 is 14 residues. CDR3: CANSYSRADPEAFF. CDR3 DNA: TGTGCCAACAGTTACTCTAGGGCAGACCCTGAAGCTTTCTTT.

Written as DNA, the CDR3 is TGCGCCAGCAGCCAAGATAGATCGGTGGACTACGAGCAGTACTTC. It translates to CASSQDRSVDYEQYF. The gene calls are TRBV4-1 and TRBJ2-7; D is undetermined. Deletions cut 0 bases from V and 3 bases from J, with 12 bases between. The CDR3 has 15 residues. CDR1 is MGHRA and CDR2 is YSYEKL in the germline V gene.

This clonotype was detected only a few times. The rearrangement uses TRBV29-1 and TRBJ1-6; D gene unclear. V was clipped by 4 bases and J by 4 bases, with 8 bases between them. Germline loops: CDR1 SQVTM, CDR2 ANQGSEA. This CDR3 comprises 13 residues. CDR3 residues: CSVGDQYNSPLHF. CDR3 DNA: TGCAGCGTTGGAGACCAATATAATTCACCCCTCCACTTT.

This clonotype was detected many times. The chain carries TRBV12-3 or TRBV12-4 and TRBJ1-2; TRBD1 matches at 7 bases. CDR3 length: 14 residues. With V trimmed by 1 base and J by 4 bases, 3 bases remained unmatched. The CDR3 protein is CASSLVGTAYGYTF. CDR3 nucleotide sequence: TGTGCCAGCAGTTTAGTGGGGACAGCCTATGGCTACACCTTC.

The table lists this clonotype with many counts. The chain carries TRBV7-2 and TRBJ2-2; tentative D call: TRBD2 (5 bases). The CDR3 runs to 15 residues. CDR1 is SGHTA, CDR2 FQGNSA, per germline. Trimming cost V 4 bases and J 0 bases, with 9 bases left between them. CDR3 DNA sequence: TGTGCCAGCAGCTACGACTACGCGAACACCGGGGAGCTGTTTTTT. It codes for CASSYDYANTGELFF.

This clonotype has ten or more counts. This chain joins TRBV5-1 and TRBJ2-3; 10 bases line up with TRBD2. Losses at the gene ends were 3 bases for V and 5 bases for J; bases not matched to a gene: 3. Germline CDR1 SGHRS, CDR2 YFSETQ. The CDR3 runs 14 residues. CDR3 bases: TGCGCCAGCAGCTCGGGACTAGCGATAGATACGCAGTATTTT. It yields the protein CASSSGLAIDTQYF.

This clonotype was counted at least ten times. J is TRBJ2-5 and V is TRBV2, with D uncertain. Trimming left V 9 bases short and J 5 bases short, with 19 bases between. Germline V gene lookup returns CDR1 SNHLY and CDR2 FYNNEI. This CDR3 comprises 14 residues. CDR3 sequence reads: CASWRRQQEETQYF. The CDR3 nucleotides are TGTGCCAGTTGGCGGCGGCAGCAGGAGGAGACCCAGTACTTC.

The chain joins TRBV27 to TRBJ1-4; no definite D call. The V and J ends lost 3 bases and 3 bases respectively, with 14 bases between them. The CDR3 covers 16 residues. Germline V gene sequence: CDR1 MNHEY, CDR2 SMNVEV (reference sequence). Here the CDR3 reads CASSLIVGGPNEKLFF. In DNA form, the CDR3 reads TGTGCCAGCAGTTTGATTGTGGGCGGCCCTAATGAAAAACTGTTTTTT. Filled out from reference TRBV27 and TRBJ1-4, the complete variable domain reads EAQVTQNPRYLITVTGKKLTVTCSQNMNHEYMSWYRQDPGLGLRQIYYSMNVEVTDKGDVPEGYKVSRKEKRNFPLILESPSPNQTSLYFCASSLIVGGPNEKLFFGSGTQLSVL.

Regarding this clonotype: Given a much more abundant clone one base away, this may be a read error. The V and J genes are TRBV7-2 and TRBJ2-1, with D hard to call. The V end was cut by 3 bases, the J end by 10 bases, with 16 bases between. The germline gives CDR1 SGHTA, CDR2 FQGNSA. CDR3 size: 14 residues. The chain's CDR3 is CASSFRPTPYEQFF. The CDR3 region has the DNA TGTGCCAGCAGCTTCAGGCCGACCCCCTACGAGCAGTTCTTC.

The chain links TRBV11-2 to TRBJ2-7; the match to TRBD2 covers 9 bases. The CDR3 sequence is 14 residues long. CDR1 SGHAT and CDR2 FQNNGV come from the germline V gene. The V gene end was trimmed by 4 bases and the J gene end by 9 bases; junction bases not matched to a gene: 10. In DNA, the CDR3 is TGTGCCAGCAGCTCGACTAGCGGCGAGCAGGGGCAGTACTTC. As protein: CASSSTSGEQGQYF.

The chain couples TRBV7-9 to TRBJ2-4, with 7 bases matching TRBD1. The J segment lost 5 bases and the V segment lost 5 bases, leaving 6 bases of the junction unmatched. The CDR3 runs to 14 residues. Looked up from germline, CDR1 is SEHNR and CDR2 is FQNEAQ (reference sequence). The CDR3 DNA reads TGTGCCAGCAGCCCTAGGACAGGAGAAAACATTCAGTACTTC. It codes for CASSPRTGENIQYF.

The table lists this clonotype with a few counts. V gene TRBV14 combines with J gene TRBJ2-3, with TRBD2 identical over 9 bases. Per germline, CDR1 SGHDN and CDR2 FVKESK. Trimming at V came to 3 bases and at J to 2 bases, leaving 3 bases not matched to a gene. The CDR3 covers 15 residues. CDR3 DNA: TGTGCCAGCAGCCAGCGGGAGGGAATCACAGATACGCAGTATTTT. This encodes CASSQREGITDTQYF.

This chain connects TRBV7-2 to TRBJ2-1, with 11 bases matching TRBD2. Germline V gives CDR1 SGHTA, CDR2 FQGNSA. The CDR3 length is 18 residues. Germline trimming cut 6 bases from V and 0 bases from J; bases unmatched to any gene: 10. The CDR3 DNA reads as TGTGCCAGCAGACCCGGACTAGCGGGCGCCCGCTCCTACAATGAGCAGTTCTTC. It translates to CASRPGLAGARSYNEQFF.

This clonotype was seen at least ten times. The V call is TRBV6-2 or TRBV6-3, the J call TRBJ1-6; tentative D call: TRBD1 (5 bases). The CDR3 length is 14 residues. Per the germline V gene, CDR1 is MNHEY and CDR2 is SVGEGT. V gave up 4 bases and J gave up 7 bases, with 11 bases separating them. CDR3 DNA sequence: TGTGCCAGCAGTTTCCGGGGCGAGAATTCACCCCTCCACTTT. It yields the protein CASSFRGENSPLHF.

This clonotype came up many times. This rearrangement joins TRBV11-2 to TRBJ2-7; 7 bases are a match to TRBD1. The CDR3 has 14 amino acids. The junction had 6 bases not matched to a gene; V was cut back by 1 base and J by 6 bases. Germline V lookup: CDR1 SGHAT, CDR2 FQNNGV. The CDR3 reads CASSLAGQKFEQYF. In nucleotides, the CDR3 is TGTGCCAGCAGCTTAGCGGGACAGAAATTCGAGCAGTACTTC.

The CDR3 nucleotides are TGTGCCAGTAGCCGCGGGACTAGCGGCTACGAGCAGTACTTC. It specifies CASSRGTSGYEQYF. This chain joins TRBV19 and TRBJ2-7, with TRBD2 identical over 11 bases. There are 14 residues in the CDR3. Germline CDR1 LNHDA, CDR2 SQIVND (reference sequence). Trimming took 6 bases from V and 3 from J; bases not matched to a gene: 4. The full variable domain, completed using reference TRBV19 and TRBJ2-7, is DGGITQSPKYLFRKEGQNVTLSCEQNLNHDAMYWYRQDPGQGLRLIYYSQIVNDFQKGDIAEGYSVSREKKESFPLTVTSAQKNPTAFYLCASSRGTSGYEQYFGPGTRLTVT.

This clonotype occurred a few times. V gene TRBV28 combines with J gene TRBJ1-6, with a possible D match to TRBD1 (6 bases). The CDR3 is 15 amino acids. Looked up from germline, CDR1 is MDHEN and CDR2 is SYDVKM. With 5 bases removed from V and 11 bases from J, the gap between germline ends came to 19 bases. The CDR3 DNA reads TGTGCCAGCAGTCCATCAATGGCAGGGGTCCCACCCCTCCACTTT. Its protein is CASSPSMAGVPPLHF.

This clonotype occurred many times. The chain uses TRBV2 and TRBJ2-1; 8 bases map to TRBD2. CDR3 size: 15 residues. Germline V gene sequence: CDR1 SNHLY, CDR2 FYNNEI. V gave up 5 bases and J gave up 2 bases; unmatched junction bases: 5. CDR3 in DNA: TGTGCCAGCAGTCCCAGCGGGAGCACCTACAATGAGCAGTTCTTC. Amino acids: CASSPSGSTYNEQFF.